These 16 T cell receptor beta chains originate from one sample sequenced in a study of cytomegalovirus exposure and HLA in healthy donors. In the PCR, 60 Vbeta and 13 Jbeta primers were used. Only in-frame clones appear in the TCRdb table, and some are missing; sequencing was by immunoSEQ multiplex PCR. The data contain about 43,000 clones, more than 45% of them seen just once; the ten biggest clones take up roughly 5.5%. The sample taken for sequencing was PBMCs. The receptors originated from a man aged 55 to 70 in good health and CMV-seronegative.

The chain joins TRBV6-5 to TRBJ1-5, with 7 nucleotides matching TRBD1. The CDR3 has 15 amino acids. Germline V gives CDR1 MNHEY, CDR2 SVGAGI. Trimming cost V 6 bases and J 6 bases; bases outside gene matches: 11. CDR3 sequence: CASRPGQSLSQPQHF. The CDR3 DNA reads TGTGCCAGCAGACCGGGACAGAGCCTGAGTCAGCCCCAGCATTTT.

J is TRBJ1-4 and V is TRBV30; D is perhaps TRBD1 (5 bases). CDR1 GTSNPN and CDR2 SVGIG come from the germline V gene (reference sequence). The CDR3 is 13 residues long. Deletions cut 3 bases from V and 7 bases from J, with 12 bases between. This CDR3 is CAWRAQGSEKLFF. CDR3 DNA sequence: TGTGCCTGGAGGGCCCAGGGCAGTGAAAAACTGTTTTTT. The whole variable domain, filled in from reference TRBV30 and TRBJ1-4, reads SQTIHQWPATLVQPVGSPLSLECTVEGTSNPNLYWYRQAAGRGLQLLFYSVGIGQISSEVPQNLSASRPQDRQFILSSKKLLLSDSGFYLCAWRAQGSEKLFFGSGTQLSVL.

The gene calls are TRBV10-2 and TRBJ2-2; 7 bases line up with TRBD2. This CDR3 contains 17 residues. The V gene end was trimmed by 6 bases and the J gene end by 4 bases; junction bases not matched to a gene: 14. Looked up from germline, CDR1 is WSHSY and CDR2 is SAAADI. CDR3 region: CASRPPERELITGELFF. DNA of the CDR3: TGCGCCAGCAGGCCCCCGGAGCGGGAACTTATCACCGGGGAGCTGTTTTTT.

This rearrangement joins TRBV6-1 to TRBJ2-7; 12 bases are a match to TRBD2. V trimming: 4 bases; J trimming: 1 base; junction bases outside the gene matches: 5. The CDR3 length is 16 residues. Germline V gene lookup returns CDR1 MNHNS and CDR2 SASEGT. The CDR3 DNA reads TGTGCCAGCAGTGCCCTAGCGGGAGGGGGGTCCTACGAGCAGTACTTC. This translates into CASSALAGGGSYEQYF.

The V call is TRBV5-4, the J call TRBJ2-5; TRBD2 matches 15 bases. Per germline, CDR1 SGHNT and CDR2 YYREEE (reference sequence). V shed 3 bases, J shed 5 bases, and the junction held 8 bases outside the gene matches. This CDR3 contains 17 residues. The CDR3 reads CASSSRTSGRAGETQYF. For the CDR3, the DNA is TGTGCCAGCAGCTCTCGGACTAGCGGGAGGGCCGGGGAGACCCAGTACTTC. The variable domain in full, with the rest retrieved from reference TRBV5-4 and TRBJ2-5, is ETGVTQSPTHLIKTRGQQVTLRCSSQSGHNTVSWYQQALGQGPQFIFQYYREEENGRGNFPPRFSGLQFPNYSSELNVNALELDDSALYLCASSSRTSGRAGETQYFGPGTRLLVL.

This clone showed up just a few times. The V gene is TRBV19, the J gene TRBJ2-2; 9 positions agree with TRBD2. The ends lost 9 bases at V and 6 bases at J; junction bases unmatched: 8. This CDR3 is built from 14 residues. Germline V lookup: CDR1 LNHDA, CDR2 SQIVND (reference sequence). This CDR3 is CASTRVAGAGELFF. CDR3 sequence (DNA): TGTGCCAGCACCCGGGTAGCGGGAGCCGGGGAGCTGTTTTTT.

This rearrangement joins TRBV7-9 to TRBJ1-2, with 7 bases matching TRBD1. The CDR3 contains 15 residues. The J segment lost 3 bases and the V segment lost 5 bases, leaving 9 bases of the junction unmatched. The germline V gene encodes CDR1 SEHNR and CDR2 FQNEAQ (reference sequence). The CDR3 DNA follows: TGTGCCAGCAGCCTCTCTGGGCAGGGGGACTATGGCTACACCTTC. It yields the protein CASSLSGQGDYGYTF.

This clone has a handful of counts. This rearrangement joins TRBV12-5 to TRBJ2-5; D gene ambiguous. This CDR3 contains 12 residues. Trimming took 6 bases from V and 5 from J, leaving 10 bases between them. CDR1 is LGHNT and CDR2 is FRNRAP in the germline V gene. CDR3 sequence (DNA): TGTGCTAGTGGATCATCACTGGAGACCCAGTACTTC. As protein: CASGSSLETQYF. Supplemented by reference TRBV12-5 and TRBJ2-5, the full variable domain reads DARVTQTPRHKVTEMGQEVTMRCQPILGHNTVFWYRQTMMQGLELLAYFRNRAPLDDSGMPKDRFSAEMPDATLATLKIQPSEPRDSAVYFCASGSSLETQYFGPGTRLLVL.

The V gene is TRBV9, the J gene TRBJ1-3; the match to TRBD1 covers 7 bases. J gave up 5 bases and V 2 bases, and 10 bases lay outside the gene matches. The CDR3 loop spans 16 amino acids. Germline V CDR1 and CDR2: SGDLS, YYNGEE. The CDR3 region is CASSVSYRGGRNTIYF. As DNA, the CDR3 is TGTGCCAGCAGCGTTAGCTACAGGGGTGGGAGAAACACCATATATTTT.

This clone appeared once. This chain joins TRBV10-1 and TRBJ1-1; 7 bases are a match to TRBD1. The length of the CDR3 is 14 residues. Germline V gene lookup returns CDR1 WNHNN and CDR2 SYGVQD (reference sequence). After removal of 5 bases from V and 4 bases from J, the junction contained 7 bases not matched to a gene. CDR3 DNA sequence: TGCGCCAGCAGTCCCACAGGGGTTGGCACTGAAGCTTTCTTT. It codes for CASSPTGVGTEAFF.

This clone occurred a few times. CDR3 sequence (DNA): TGTGCCAGCTCACCACAGGGGTTCTCTGGGGCCAACGTCCTGACTTTC. It yields the protein CASSPQGFSGANVLTF. The V and J genes are TRBV18 and TRBJ2-6; maybe TRBD1 (5 bases). CDR1 is KGHSH, CDR2 LQKENI, per germline. Trimming left V 1 base short and J 0 bases short, with 7 bases between. The CDR3 is made up of 16 amino acids.

The chain combines TRBV29-1 with TRBJ1-2, with D tentatively TRBD1 (5 bases). Germline V gene sequence: CDR1 SQVTM, CDR2 ANQGSEA. Deletions cut 0 bases from V and 8 bases from J, with 19 bases between. CDR3 length equals 15 residues. CDR3 loop: CSVEDPRDSWKGYTF. CDR3 nucleotides: TGCAGCGTTGAAGACCCACGGGACTCCTGGAAGGGCTACACCTTC.

The chain uses TRBV28 and TRBJ1-4, with TRBD1 identical over 7 bases. Germline CDR1 is MDHEN and CDR2 is SYDVKM. The V and J ends lost 4 bases and 0 bases, in that order; junction bases with no gene match: 2. The CDR3 loop spans 15 amino acids. The CDR3 region has the DNA TGTGCCAGCAGTTATGGGACAGCAACTAATGAAAAACTGTTTTTT. It codes for CASSYGTATNEKLFF.

The chain links TRBV29-1 to TRBJ2-2; D is ambiguous. The CDR3 consists of 11 residues. The germline V and J ends were trimmed by 6 bases and 6 bases, with 8 bases remaining between them. Per germline, CDR1 SQVTM and CDR2 ANQGSEA. CDR3 loop: CSVMGAGELFF. The CDR3 DNA follows: TGCAGCGTAATGGGCGCCGGGGAGCTGTTTTTT.

Only a few counts were recorded for this clone. This may arise from a read error, as a much more abundant clone is one base away. The sample holds other DNA sequences that translate to the same CDR3. The chain employs TRBV30 and TRBJ1-4; D perhaps matches TRBD1 (5 bases). Germline V CDR1 and CDR2: GTSNPN, SVGIG (reference sequence). The V and J ends lost 3 bases and 4 bases respectively, with 15 bases between them. This CDR3 contains 15 residues. CDR3 in DNA: TGTGCCTGGAGCCTGATGACCGGGGGTAATGAAAAACTGTTTTTT. Protein product: CAWSLMTGGNEKLFF.

The rearrangement uses TRBV5-4 and TRBJ2-7; tentatively, D is TRBD1 (5 bases). There are 14 residues in the CDR3. Trimming removed 0 bases from V and 3 bases from J, with 10 bases in between. Germline CDR1 reads SGHNT; CDR2 reads YYREEE (reference sequence). The CDR3 region has the DNA TGTGCCAGCAGCTTGGCGGACAAGAGCTACGAGCAGTACTTC. Its protein product is CASSLADKSYEQYF.